This T cell receptor beta chain stems from a study of graft-versus-host responses after intestinal transplantation. Study summary: Multivisceral, liver-intestinal, or isolated intestinal grafts went to recipients. Every transplant recipient was induced with anti-thymocyte globulin, then maintained on tacrolimus and steroids for 2 to 4 years. Overall study results and limits: GvH clones were identified in recipient marrow, with some first appearing in ileum or blood. Early post-transplant HvG declines showed an association with peak circulating GvH clone levels.

Clones were sequenced by immunoSEQ multiplex PCR, and TCRdb holds only the in-frame ones, with some missing. The sample has roughly 100,000 clones; over 85% are singletons. To note about this clone: Its target is not known.

The CDR3 is 16 amino acids. Germline values: CDR1 SGHVS, CDR2 FQNEAQ. The J segment lost 6 bases and the V segment lost 5 bases, leaving 13 bases of the junction unmatched. The rearrangement links TRBV7-8 to TRBJ2-1, with 7 bases aligning to TRBD1. The TCR comes from a human donor who received an intestinal transplant. The sequenced sample was unstimulated CD8+ T cells sorted from spleen or lymph node cells, obtained before intestinal transplant. CDR3: CASSGRDSRWGNEQFF. The CDR3 region has the DNA TGTGCCAGCAGCGGTCGGGACAGTCGGTGGGGCAATGAGCAGTTCTTC.